This is a list of T cell receptor beta chains from one sample in a study of circulating tumor DNA in untreated peripheral T-cell lymphoma. Only in-frame clones appear in the TCRdb table, and some are missing; sequencing was by immunoSEQ multiplex PCR. The sample consists of about 160 clones, 85% of them appearing once. Sequencing was done on a sample of cell-free DNA from blood serum. The receptors shown here come from a human donor with peripheral T-cell lymphoma. Each CDR3 is given with its conserved first and last residue. The order of the fields is V gene, J gene, D gene, CDR3 protein, CDR3 DNA. A D gene is named only where the DNA matches it firmly.

TRBV5-1	TRBJ2-1	TRBD1	CASSLPQGARNEQFF	TGCGCCAGCAGCTTGCCACAGGGGGCGCGGAATGAGCAGTTCTTC
TRBV7-2	TRBJ2-1	TRBD2	CASSSGGALEQFF	TGTGCGTCTAGTAGCGGGGGGGCCCTTGAGCAGTTCTTC